This T cell receptor beta chain was recorded in a study of shared clonotypes between healthy human individuals (dated by TCRdb to about 2020). For the study in its entirety: The cohort included three men and a couple of women between 18 and 49 years of age. To estimate repertoire size and how much clonotypes are shared between individuals, the study performed deep sequencing of blood TCR repertoires from a few healthy adults. Different laboratories and diverse techniques were used to prepare libraries and sequence TCR repertoires, to increase sequencing depth and limit assay-specific biases. Per donor, three plates each were used for CD4 naive and CD4 memory, two for CD8 naive, and one for CD8 memory. Each donor's leukapheresis produced roughly between roughly 0.85 and 10 billion PBMCs.

Measured from the cysteine to the phenylalanine, the CDR3 is 11 residues long. The DNA shown is the 33-base CDR3, in frame from base 1. Trimming takes 10 bases off V and 13 bases off J; junction bases not matched to a gene: 8. As encoded in the germline V gene, CDR1 is SNHLY while CDR2 is FYNNEI. TCR CDR3 regions were amplified from genomic DNA by multiplex PCR using the deep immunoSEQ assay. Extracted genomic DNA from each cell subset was spread evenly across all wells of several immunoSEQ 96-well plates, with each plate serving as a replicate. Each replicate PCR for sorted subsets received 150 to 250 ng genomic DNA, equal to tens of thousands of T cell genomes. Purified libraries were quantified with a Qubit 3.0 fluorometer, sized on a Bioanalyzer 2100, and re-quantified with the KAPA Library Quantification kit. Each immunoSEQ 96-well plate was sequenced on its own single-read 150-cycle Illumina NextSeq 550 flow cell. The paper's processing steps were these. Because the immunoSEQ output held only junctional sequences and lacked quality scores, the filtering could not match the filtering applied to full-length reads. Sequences were annotated with PyIR, a Python wrapper for IgBLAST v1.9, using IMGT germline references to assign V/J genes and CDR3. Any read was removed if the V/J assignment was weak (E-value above 1e-6), the CDR3 was missing, or the read contained stop codons, out-of-frame junctions, or ambiguous translated residues. V3J clonotypes were defined as sequences sharing the same inferred V gene, J gene, and CDR3 amino acid sequence. To compute the percentage overlap between repertoires, the number of shared unique clonotypes was divided by the size of the smaller repertoire. RTK rarefaction, the Chao1 estimator, and Recon v2.1 estimates of unobserved clonotypes were used to assess repertoire richness. For all TCRbeta clonotypes obtained by the gDNA method from several donors, generation probabilities were computed with OLGA. This is the immuneACCESS table as TCRdb keeps it, with only in-frame sequences that have V and J called. A part of the clones is gone; compared with another copy, unresolved V genes explain less than half, and the rest is unexplained. V, J and clone size are those of that table, while D and trimming were read from the DNA. The sample yields fewer than 200,000 clones; roughly 91% were counted once. The top ten clones comprise 0.067% of the sample.

The donors were healthy, HIV-negative adults with no recently reported acute infections or vaccinations. Only Caucasian adults living in Nashville, Tennessee, USA were represented among the donors. CD4+ T cells were enriched by magnetic negative selection; naive cells were then positively selected on CD45RA, and the negative fraction formed the memory subset. After blood collection by leukapheresis, PBMCs were isolated using Ficoll-Histopaque density gradient centrifugation and then cryopreserved in the vapor phase of liquid nitrogen. Analytical flow cytometry was used to check the purity and quantity of each magnetically sorted T cell population. From each sorted fraction, genomic DNA was isolated and quantified by UV absorbance on a Nanodrop 2000c. The research as a whole found: Based on pairwise subsampling, the degree of clonotype sharing among donors was expected to be affected by sequencing depth. Even with the large sequencing depth, rarefaction of the sorted-subset datasets indicated that sequencing was incomplete. Because the study included only a small number of donors, the genetic and exposure-history diversity represented was limited. Naive subsets generally had larger estimated clonotype richness than memory subsets did. Across a few donors, approximately 5% of naive CD4, 3% to 4% of naive CD8, roughly 2.2% of memory CD4, and roughly 0.4% of memory CD8 clonotypes were shared. Clonotypes shared by all four sorted-subset donors showed higher generation probabilities than non-shared clonotypes. Sampling was restricted to blood, and TCR repertoires in tissues likely differ from the TCR repertoires found in blood.

To note about this clone: This receptor's antigen is unknown. The input lacks base qualities; no much larger clone sits a single base away.

Material: naive CD4+ T cells sorted from blood. The sample's cell subset or site label, in plain terms: CD45RA+ positively selected. The sequence was collected from a woman in her 30s in good health. The rearrangement combines TRBV2 with TRBJ2-1, with 9 central nucleotides matching TRBD2. CDR3 region: CANSRTSEQFF. The bases are TGTGCCAACTCTAGGACTAGCGAACAGTTCTTC.